The rows below give T cell receptor beta chains drawn from one sample of a study of T cell responses to AZD1222 COVID-19 vaccine. Sequencing was performed with immunoSEQ multiplex PCR; in TCRdb, only in-frame clones are kept and a portion is missing. The table lists roughly 80,000 clones, around 87% of them singletons. The source material was peripheral blood, sampled on day 0 of MenACWY control vaccination. Receptors were obtained from an adult in good health. The CDR3 runs from the conserved cysteine through the conserved F or W. Each record gives: CDR3 length, clone size, J gene, V gene, D gene, CDR3 protein, CDR3 DNA. The D gene is left open where the match is weak. Clone size is shown for a subset of rows, as once, few, many or a class of expanded clone.

len: 11
abundance: .
j_gene: TRBJ2-1
v_gene: TRBV7-9
d_gene: .
CDR3aa: CASSMDNEQFF
CDR3nt: TGTGCCAGCAGCATGGACAATGAGCAGTTCTTC

len: 13
abundance: .
j_gene: TRBJ2-7
v_gene: TRBV30
d_gene: .
CDR3aa: CAWRIGSLYEQYF
CDR3nt: TGTGCCTGGAGGATCGGAAGCCTCTACGAGCAGTACTTC

len: 15
abundance: .
j_gene: TRBJ2-7
v_gene: TRBV3-1/TRBV3-2
d_gene: .
CDR3aa: CASSPLDGRSYEQYF
CDR3nt: TGTGCCAGCAGCCCCCTGGACGGTCGCTCCTACGAGCAGTACTTC

len: 15
abundance: .
j_gene: TRBJ2-7
v_gene: TRBV30
d_gene: TRBD2
CDR3aa: CAWSRAGGRRDEQYF
CDR3nt: TGTGCCTGGAGTAGGGCGGGAGGGAGAAGGGACGAGCAGTACTTC

len: 15
abundance: .
j_gene: TRBJ2-1
v_gene: TRBV7-7
d_gene: .
CDR3aa: CASSSIPGARNEQFF
CDR3nt: TGTGCCAGCAGCTCCATCCCGGGAGCAAGGAATGAGCAGTTCTTC

len: 13
abundance: .
j_gene: TRBJ2-5
v_gene: TRBV12-2
d_gene: .
CDR3aa: CASRLAYPETQYF
CDR3nt: TGTGCAAGTCGCTTAGCCTACCCCGAGACCCAGTACTTC

len: 17
abundance: .
j_gene: TRBJ1-5
v_gene: TRBV18
d_gene: TRBD1
CDR3aa: CASSQGQGRLSNQPQHF
CDR3nt: TGTGCCAGCTCACAAGGACAGGGGCGCCTTTCAAATCAGCCCCAGCATTTT

len: 11
abundance: .
j_gene: TRBJ1-4
v_gene: TRBV18
d_gene: .
CDR3aa: CASSSREKLFF
CDR3nt: TGTGCCAGCTCATCGCGGGAAAAACTGTTTTTT

len: 13
abundance: .
j_gene: TRBJ1-1
v_gene: TRBV5-4
d_gene: TRBD1
CDR3aa: CASTGTGVTEAFF
CDR3nt: TGTGCCAGCACGGGGACAGGGGTCACTGAAGCTTTCTTT

len: 12
abundance: .
j_gene: TRBJ2-2
v_gene: TRBV7-2
d_gene: .
CDR3aa: CASSFLEAELFF
CDR3nt: TGTGCCAGCAGCTTTTTAGAAGCGGAGCTGTTTTTT

len: 18
abundance: .
j_gene: TRBJ1-4
v_gene: TRBV18
d_gene: .
CDR3aa: CASSPPGGVPQTNEKLFF
CDR3nt: TGTGCCAGCTCACCCCCCGGGGGTGTACCGCAAACTAATGAAAAACTGTTTTTT

len: 13
abundance: .
j_gene: TRBJ2-7
v_gene: TRBV27
d_gene: TRBD1
CDR3aa: CASSLPDRAEQYF
CDR3nt: TGTGCCAGCAGCTTACCGGACAGGGCCGAGCAGTACTTC

len: 14
abundance: .
j_gene: TRBJ2-2
v_gene: TRBV5-4
d_gene: TRBD1
CDR3aa: CASTRTGVTGELFF
CDR3nt: TGTGCCAGCACCCGGACAGGGGTCACCGGGGAGCTGTTTTTT

len: 14
abundance: .
j_gene: TRBJ2-7
v_gene: TRBV5-1
d_gene: TRBD2
CDR3aa: CASSVAGVSYEQYF
CDR3nt: TGCGCCAGCAGCGTGGCGGGAGTATCCTACGAGCAGTACTTC

len: 15
abundance: .
j_gene: TRBJ1-6
v_gene: TRBV10-3
d_gene: .
CDR3aa: CAISGHKNNNSPLHF
CDR3nt: TGTGCCATCAGCGGACATAAGAATAACAATTCACCCCTCCACTTT

len: 17
abundance: .
j_gene: TRBJ2-7
v_gene: TRBV21-1
d_gene: .
CDR3aa: CASSKKKAGCPPLEQYF
CDR3nt: TGTGCCAGCAGCAAAAAAAAGGCAGGGTGCCCTCCCCTAGAGCAGTACTTC

len: 18
abundance: .
j_gene: TRBJ1-4
v_gene: TRBV1
d_gene: .
CDR3aa: CTSSQDLSGATTNEKLFF
CDR3nt: TGCACCAGCAGCCAAGATCTAAGTGGTGCGACAACTAATGAAAAACTGTTTTTT

len: 14
abundance: .
j_gene: TRBJ1-4
v_gene: TRBV19
d_gene: .
CDR3aa: CASSIGGAVEKLFF
CDR3nt: TGTGCCAGTAGTATCGGGGGGGCCGTTGAAAAACTGTTTTTT

len: 19
abundance: .
j_gene: TRBJ2-5
v_gene: TRBV2
d_gene: .
CDR3aa: CASSEAPPLRGTGPETQYF
CDR3nt: TGTGCCAGCAGTGAAGCGCCCCCCCTTCGTGGCACCGGTCCAGAGACCCAGTACTTC

len: 15
abundance: .
j_gene: TRBJ2-3
v_gene: TRBV28
d_gene: TRBD2
CDR3aa: CASTTGGPGTDTQYF
CDR3nt: TGTGCCAGCACGACGGGAGGGCCTGGAACAGATACGCAGTATTTT

len: 15
abundance: once
j_gene: TRBJ1-5
v_gene: TRBV5-1
d_gene: .
CDR3aa: CASSLGYVDGQPQHF
CDR3nt: TGCGCCAGCAGCTTGGGATACGTAGATGGCCAGCCCCAGCATTTT

len: 14
abundance: .
j_gene: TRBJ2-1
v_gene: TRBV6-5
d_gene: .
CDR3aa: CASRERNSYNEQFF
CDR3nt: TGTGCCAGCAGGGAGCGGAACTCCTACAATGAGCAGTTCTTC

len: 12
abundance: .
j_gene: TRBJ2-2
v_gene: TRBV25-1
d_gene: .
CDR3aa: CASSEYSPELFF
CDR3nt: TGTGCCAGCAGTGAATACTCGCCGGAGCTGTTTTTT

len: 14
abundance: .
j_gene: TRBJ1-1
v_gene: TRBV30
d_gene: TRBD1
CDR3aa: CAWSTGTGWLEAFF
CDR3nt: TGTGCCTGGAGCACCGGGACAGGATGGCTTGAAGCTTTCTTT

len: 11
abundance: .
j_gene: TRBJ1-1
v_gene: TRBV2
d_gene: .
CDR3aa: CASIYSLEAFF
CDR3nt: TGTGCCAGCATATACAGCCTCGAAGCTTTCTTT

len: 15
abundance: .
j_gene: TRBJ1-1
v_gene: TRBV6-5
d_gene: .
CDR3aa: CASSPESGGQTEAFF
CDR3nt: TGTGCCAGCAGCCCCGAGTCCGGGGGGCAAACTGAAGCTTTCTTT

len: 10
abundance: .
j_gene: TRBJ2-3
v_gene: TRBV28
d_gene: TRBD1
CDR3aa: CASIGTGGLF
CDR3nt: TGTGCCAGCATCGGGACAGGGGGCCTCTTT

len: 14
abundance: few
j_gene: TRBJ2-7
v_gene: TRBV25-1
d_gene: TRBD1
CDR3aa: CASSEPGTGAEQYF
CDR3nt: TGTGCCAGCAGTGAACCCGGGACAGGGGCCGAGCAGTACTTC

len: 15
abundance: once
j_gene: TRBJ2-1
v_gene: TRBV5-1
d_gene: TRBD2
CDR3aa: CASSPGLAGDDEQFF
CDR3nt: TGCGCCAGCAGCCCGGGACTAGCGGGAGACGATGAGCAGTTCTTC

len: 16
abundance: .
j_gene: TRBJ2-7
v_gene: TRBV7-2
d_gene: TRBD2
CDR3aa: CASSLAATSGSYEQYF
CDR3nt: TGTGCCAGCAGCTTAGCGGCGACTAGCGGGTCCTACGAGCAGTACTTC

len: 15
abundance: .
j_gene: TRBJ2-3
v_gene: TRBV7-2
d_gene: TRBD2
CDR3aa: CASSLRLAAGDTQYF
CDR3nt: TGTGCCAGCAGCTTAAGACTAGCGGCAGGAGATACGCAGTATTTT

len: 15
abundance: .
j_gene: TRBJ2-7
v_gene: TRBV19
d_gene: .
CDR3aa: CASSIDLGYSYEQYF
CDR3nt: TGTGCCAGTAGTATAGATCTCGGCTACTCCTACGAGCAGTACTTC

len: 12
abundance: .
j_gene: TRBJ1-1
v_gene: TRBV28
d_gene: .
CDR3aa: CASSGPYTEAFF
CDR3nt: TGTGCCAGCAGTGGGCCTTACACTGAAGCTTTCTTT

len: 13
abundance: .
j_gene: TRBJ2-2
v_gene: TRBV5-1
d_gene: .
CDR3aa: CASSLWTDGELFF
CDR3nt: TGCGCCAGCAGCTTATGGACTGATGGGGAGCTGTTTTTT

len: 10
abundance: few
j_gene: TRBJ2-1
v_gene: TRBV20-1
d_gene: .
CDR3aa: CSARVDEQFF
CDR3nt: TGCAGTGCTAGAGTAGATGAGCAGTTCTTC

len: 14
abundance: .
j_gene: TRBJ1-2
v_gene: TRBV10-3
d_gene: TRBD1
CDR3aa: CAINPQGTNYGYTF
CDR3nt: TGTGCCATCAACCCACAGGGGACTAACTATGGCTACACCTTC

len: 14
abundance: .
j_gene: TRBJ2-3
v_gene: TRBV19
d_gene: TRBD1
CDR3aa: CASSGTGGTDTQYF
CDR3nt: TGTGCCAGTAGCGGGACAGGAGGAACAGATACGCAGTATTTT

len: 14
abundance: .
j_gene: TRBJ2-3
v_gene: TRBV30
d_gene: TRBD2
CDR3aa: CAGRLAGVPDTQYF
CDR3nt: TGTGCCGGGAGACTAGCGGGAGTTCCAGATACGCAGTATTTT

len: 14
abundance: .
j_gene: TRBJ2-7
v_gene: TRBV28
d_gene: .
CDR3aa: CASRDPVATYEQYF
CDR3nt: TGTGCCAGCAGGGACCCCGTCGCCACCTACGAGCAGTACTTC

len: 15
abundance: .
j_gene: TRBJ2-1
v_gene: TRBV24-1
d_gene: TRBD1
CDR3aa: CATSDLGTGDNEQFF
CDR3nt: TGTGCCACCAGTGATTTGGGGACAGGGGACAATGAGCAGTTCTTC

len: 14
abundance: .
j_gene: TRBJ2-7
v_gene: TRBV19
d_gene: TRBD1
CDR3aa: CASSTEQGAYEQYF
CDR3nt: TGTGCCAGTAGTACCGAACAGGGGGCCTACGAGCAGTACTTC

len: 17
abundance: once
j_gene: TRBJ1-6
v_gene: TRBV5-6
d_gene: .
CDR3aa: CASSLVGGALTNSPLHF
CDR3nt: TGTGCCAGCAGCTTAGTAGGGGGAGCGCTGACGAATTCACCCCTCCACTTT

len: 16
abundance: .
j_gene: TRBJ2-1
v_gene: TRBV6-6
d_gene: TRBD2
CDR3aa: CASSSVIGRPGNEQFF
CDR3nt: TGTGCCAGCAGTTCCGTGATCGGGAGGCCAGGGAATGAGCAGTTCTTC

len: 12
abundance: .
j_gene: TRBJ1-5
v_gene: TRBV28
d_gene: .
CDR3aa: CASSLADRTQHF
CDR3nt: TGTGCCAGCAGTTTAGCCGACAGGACCCAGCATTTT

len: 13
abundance: .
j_gene: TRBJ2-2
v_gene: TRBV3-1/TRBV3-2
d_gene: .
CDR3aa: CASSQTNTGELFF
CDR3nt: TGTGCCAGCAGCCAAACCAACACCGGGGAGCTGTTTTTT

len: 13
abundance: .
j_gene: TRBJ1-6
v_gene: TRBV9
d_gene: .
CDR3aa: CASSVDLRSPLHF
CDR3nt: TGTGCCAGCAGCGTAGATCTCCGTTCACCCCTCCACTTT

len: 15
abundance: few
j_gene: TRBJ1-2
v_gene: TRBV7-9
d_gene: .
CDR3aa: CASSPRGHLNYGYTF
CDR3nt: TGTGCCAGCAGCCCACGGGGACACTTAAACTATGGCTACACCTTC